The present entry profiles one T cell receptor (beta chain) with its context. The RNA input was about 0.5 to 1 ug, and it was reverse transcribed with random hexamers. TCRdb re-derived calls from the immunoSEQ multiplex PCR reads in MiXCR, one entry per CDR3 protein. The sample carries 95,000 to 150,000 distinct CDR3 sequences, roughly 94% recorded once. This sample is drawn from a study of CD8 T cells in Susac syndrome. V lost 1 base and J 4 bases, leaving 11 bases between the germline ends. The CDR3 spans 15 residues. Germline loops: CDR1 SGHTA, CDR2 FQGNSA. TCR beta from blood CD8+ and CD4+ T cells was sequenced.

The source of this sequence is a human donor with Susac syndrome. The sequencing input was CD8+ T cells from PBMCs. The chain is built from TRBV7-2 and TRBJ2-1; D possibly corresponds to TRBD1 (6 bases). Written as DNA, the CDR3 is TGTGCCAGCAGCTTAGTGGACAGCTATTACAATGAGCAGTTCTTC. Translating gives CASSLVDSYYNEQFF.